This T cell receptor (beta chain) was obtained from a study of identical twins. TCRdb fed the 5' RACE reads into MiXCR, producing one record per CDR3 protein. The table lists 1,800,000 or so distinct CDR3 sequences, around a third of them singletons. The V end lost 5 bases, the J end lost 0 bases, and 11 bases lay between the germline ends. The CDR3 sequence is 13 residues long. Germline CDR1 and CDR2: DFQATT and SNEGSKA (reference sequence). The table lists this clonotype with a few counts. The chain joins TRBV20-1 to TRBJ2-7, with a tentative D call TRBD1 (5 bases). Sequencing was done on a sample of cord blood. The clonotype comes from a newborn girl in good health. CDR3 nucleotide sequence: TGCAGTGCTGATAGGGGTGGCTCCTACGAGCAGTACTTC. Encoded protein: CSADRGGSYEQYF.